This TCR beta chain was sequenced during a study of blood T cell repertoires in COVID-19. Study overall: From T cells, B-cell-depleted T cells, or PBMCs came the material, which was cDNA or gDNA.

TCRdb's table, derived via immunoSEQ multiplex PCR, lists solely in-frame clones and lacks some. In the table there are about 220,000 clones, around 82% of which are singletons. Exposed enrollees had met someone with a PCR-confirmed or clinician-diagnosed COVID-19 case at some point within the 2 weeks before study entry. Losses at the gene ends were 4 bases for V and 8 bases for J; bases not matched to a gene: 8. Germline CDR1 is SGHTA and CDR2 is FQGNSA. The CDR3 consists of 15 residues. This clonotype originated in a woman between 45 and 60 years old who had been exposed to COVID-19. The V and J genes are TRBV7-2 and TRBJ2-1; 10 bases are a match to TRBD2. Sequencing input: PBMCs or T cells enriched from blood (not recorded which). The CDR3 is CASSSTGTSVDEQFF. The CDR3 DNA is TGTGCCAGCAGCTCCACAGGGACTAGCGTCGATGAGCAGTTCTTC.